This entry features one TCR beta chain sequence. There is no known antigen for this receptor. No base-level quality is on record; no much larger clone is a single base apart. The sample comes from a study of cytomegalovirus exposure and HLA in healthy donors (TCRdb year 2017). Context from the whole study: An earlier analysis of 550 to 700 of the donors reported about 290 Gb of sequence data and roughly 110 million unique TCR beta sequences from roughly 180 million T cells. Roughly 300 gigabases of sequencing data and approximately 84 million unique TCR sequences were included in an early release covering roughly 700 HLA-typed donors. The genetic ancestry cluster associated with self-reported Caucasian donors included 70% to 85% of the roughly 400 genotyped donors. The study aimed to test whether signatures of past pathogen exposure could be identified by cataloging public T cell receptors. The T cell repertoires of under 750 subjects were profiled by immunosequencing and related to cytomegalovirus serostatus. Besides the first cohort of more than 650 subjects, a separate validation cohort made up of 120 different subjects was used. To predict cytomegalovirus infection status, the study combined high-throughput TCR immunosequencing, statistical association of individual TCRs with disease status, and machine learning. A later analysis re-examined previously published TCR beta repertoires from more than 550 donors and added high-resolution HLA genotyping to investigate patterns of TCR occurrence. In the later analysis, no new phenotypic data were used to find candidate immune exposures; instead, reliance was placed on TCR beta sequences and their occurrence across donors. In an earlier analysis of 587 of the donors, high-throughput TCR beta sequencing was used to judge whether each TCR beta V gene segment behaved as functional or pseudogenic. Donor age, sex, ethnicity and CMV serostatus were compiled together with the repertoire data. Genome-wide SNP genotypes for about three fifths of the 666 donors were used in a later genetic analysis, which treated that subset as a discovery cohort. Every repertoire in the discovery cohort had been generated on one and the same sequencing platform. HLA typing covered class I and class II loci at four-digit resolution. Typing coverage varied by locus: roughly 620-640 donors for A, B, C, DRB1 and DQB1; about 520 for DQA1; 606 for DPA1; around 490 for DPB1. A handful of DR-DQ haplotypes were treated as single units for association and clustering because of strong linkage in the cohort. Among around 400 genotyped donors of the cohort, an average of around 250,000 unique TCR beta nucleotide sequences was sequenced per donor, of which about 18% were non-productive. What the work shows at the level of the full study, not this receptor alone: Because some donors lacked HLA typing at each locus, the association tests relied only on the typed subset. A later analysis found that most CMV-associated TCR beta chains appeared HLA-restricted, with HLA associations seemingly driven largely by CMV exposure. According to a later analysis, parvovirus B19, influenza, CMV and Epstein-Barr virus appeared linked to several top co-occurrence clusters. According to a later genetic analysis, donors in an Asian-associated ancestry cluster had fewer N-insertions in productive TCRs than the approximately 650-donor mean. Some IMGT-functional V segments, including TRBV6-2 and TRBV6-3, could not be told apart with the 87-base-pair reads, so those segments were excluded. A cluster of highly shared sequence variants was judged likely to be a technical artifact of the sequencing pipeline. It was suggested by the authors that the approach could potentially be generalized to other disease states and immunological phenotypes. Specific HLA alleles were associated with over 15,000 TCR beta sequences at a false discovery rate of 0.05 in a later analysis. In a later analysis, TCR association rates were found to vary across HLA loci, with the most associated TCRs seen for DRB1 alleles and the fewest for HLA-C alleles. Strong co-occurrence of HLA alleles, especially DR and DQ, made assigning TCR associations to individual alleles difficult. Linkage disequilibrium might explain the correlated functional status among segregating V segments, but an unknown experimental factor could not be excluded. A further reported finding was that TCR beta sequences accurately predicted the HLA-A and HLA-B alleles for most subjects in the first cohort. CMV serostatus was the only immune exposure information available for the cohort. In this cohort, only TCR beta chains were sequenced, and detectable features were limited by the absence of alpha or paired-chain data. Compared with equally common non-associated chains, HLA-associated TCR beta chains in a later analysis were more clonally expanded and had lower generation probabilities. In an earlier analysis of about 600 of the donors, most TCR beta V segments appeared in productive rearrangements about 87% or about 30% of the time, broadly matching IMGT annotations. While some public TCRs were present in many individuals, most TCR sequences turned up only very rarely across donors. Three of the identified cytomegalovirus-associated TCR beta chains were confirmed in vitro to be specific for cytomegalovirus antigens. Roughly uniform sequencing depth across donors was assumed in presence/absence analyses, although this assumption may not hold. Around 16 rarely observed V segments, including chromosome 9 orphons, were excluded from the earlier analysis of 550 to 700 of the donors because counts were too low. In both the original and validation cohorts, the classifier was reported to diagnose cytomegalovirus status with high specificity and sensitivity. An association between a missense DCLRE1C variant and V-gene and J-gene trimming of TCR beta chains was found in a later genetic analysis and replicated in an independent cohort. The study gave a list of about 160 TCR beta chains associated with cytomegalovirus.

Library preparation was by the immunoSEQ multiplex PCR assay. The multiplex PCR relied on a mix of 60 forward primers for TCR Vbeta segments and 13 reverse primers for TCR Jbeta segments. A multiplex PCR assay on genomic DNA amplified the CDR3 region of rearranged TCR beta genes. Amplified TCR beta libraries were sequenced as 87-base-pair reads on the Illumina HiSeq System. The original methods were these. Across the 670 or so repertoires, a later analysis counted 60 million to 90 million unique TCR beta chains, approximately 12 million of which were shared by at least two donors. Raw reads were error-corrected and collapsed into unique sequences by a nearest-neighbor algorithm in which closely related sequences were merged to remove PCR and sequencing errors. Alignment of CDR3 sequences to IMGT reference sequences was used to assign V, D and J gene segments. For a sequence to be retained, at least a six-nucleotide match to both a V gene segment and a J gene segment was required. A rearrangement was called productive if the CDR3 had no stop codons and remained in frame with V and J, and every other rearrangement was called non-productive. CDR3 was defined by IMGT convention, running from the second conserved V-encoded cysteine to the conserved J-encoded phenylalanine. Sequences without an unambiguous match to a single V gene segment were excluded from the earlier analysis of approximately 560 of the donors. In an earlier analysis of approximately 500 of the donors, a V segment was called functional when productive rearrangements were above 56.7%, and segregating when the standard deviation between donors exceeded 5%. To diagnose cytomegalovirus status from the catalog of TCR beta chain sequences, a statistical classification framework was built. V and J gene assignment, in a later analysis, came from comparing TCR nucleotide sequences with IMGT/GENE-DB human TR gene sequences. In a later analysis, CDR3 sequences and most-parsimonious VDJ recombination scenarios were assigned using the TCRdist pipeline. In a later analysis, each TCR beta chain was defined by its CDR3 amino acid sequence together with its V-gene family, and reads lacking a unique V-gene family were excluded. As a way to deal with suspected cross-contamination and a sequencing artifact, a later analysis dropped 450 to 600 nucleotide sequences that were highly shared and had low generation probability. A later analysis calculated a clonal expansion index for each public chain from normalized within-repertoire ranks of inferred template counts. In a later analysis, generation probabilities were computed using a VDJ recombination model fitted to out-of-frame rearrangements, and the results were checked against IGoR. Hypergeometric tests were used in a later analysis to score TCR-TCR, TCR-HLA and TCR-CMV co-occurrence, with a repertoire-size bias correction applied to the TCR pairs. To estimate false discovery rates, a later analysis permuted the HLA or CMV assignments 20 times. In a later analysis, co-occurring TCRs were grouped using DBSCAN, with TCRdist sequence similarity added in when clustering inside HLA-allele-positive subsets. Repertoires with fewer than 30,000 or more than 120,000 public chains, plus five repertoires with anomalous nucleotide sharing, were excluded from co-occurrence clustering. TCRdb obtained this table from immuneACCESS and retained in-frame rearrangements with V and J assigned. These tables miss some clones; where compared with another copy, unresolved V genes account for less than half of the shortfall, and the remainder is unexplained. V and J calls and clone size are as listed in that table; D and trimming were resolved from the DNA. The sample records under 150,000 clones, around 76% of which are singletons. The top ten clones comprise approximately 2.8% of the sample.

The cohort was made up of approximately 670 healthy bone marrow donors. Cohort members were all nominally healthy when sampled, although unrecorded immune exposures were likely present. The donor was CMV seronegative and was included in the group of over 300 seronegative cohort members. Every donor gave a peripheral blood sample, and the peripheral blood mononuclear cells from that sample were used for TCR beta sequencing. The Qiagen DNeasy Blood Extraction Kit was used to extract genomic DNA from the blood cell samples. From a lookup of the germline V gene, CDR1 and CDR2 are SGHRS and YFSETQ. Deletion took 2 bases off V and 5 bases off J, with a span of 8 bases between the germline ends. The CDR3 starts with the cysteine, ends with the phenylalanine, and has 13 residues. Just the 39-base CDR3 DNA is kept, in frame starting at base 1.

The receptor comes from a male donor in good health and CMV-seronegative. The sample was PBMCs. Recombination joined TRBV5-1 with TRBJ1-5; there is no confident call for the D gene. The bases read TGCGCCAGCAGCTTCAATCGGGATCAGCCCCAGCATTTT. Its translation is CASSFNRDQPQHF.